The sequence of this TCR beta chain was determined in a study of T cell responses to AZD1222 COVID-19 vaccine. In the study overall: It was second doses at about 4 or about 12 weeks that were pooled.

In regard to this clone: Its antigen is as yet unknown.

This CDR3 comprises 12 residues. The V end lost 2 bases, the J end lost 6 bases, and 7 bases lay between the germline ends. CDR1 GTSNPN and CDR2 SVGIG come from the germline V gene (reference sequence). Profiled with immunoSEQ multiplex PCR; TCRdb holds only in-frame clones, not every one. Of 150,000 or so clones in the sample, more than 90% were seen once. Regarding the study as a whole: Donors were chiefly white British, with a greater number of females, and clonal diversity was perhaps underestimated. Following two doses of AZD1222, Spike-specific TCR breadth and depth rose. Among AZD1222 vaccinees, only six or seven were seropositive at baseline.

This material consisted of peripheral blood, taken on day 0 of AZD1222 vaccination. The receptor comes from an adult in good health. This chain links TRBV30 with TRBJ2-2, with D possibly called TRBD1 or TRBD2 (6 bases each). CDR3 coding DNA: TGTGCCTGGAGTAGGGGGGCCGGGGAGCTGTTTTTT. This encodes CAWSRGAGELFF.